Listed below are T cell receptor beta chains from one sample, sequenced in a study of T cell changes during pregnancy in multiple sclerosis. TCRdb keeps only in-frame clones here, not all; method: immunoSEQ multiplex PCR. Found here are under 80,000 clones, 90% to 95% of them singletons; the top ten hold under 1.5%. Sequencing used peripheral blood, obtained in the second trimester of pregnancy. The receptor set was obtained from a female donor with multiple sclerosis, enrolled in a pregnancy study. The CDR3 runs from the conserved cysteine through the conserved F or W. The order of the fields is clone size, J gene, V gene, D gene, CDR3 DNA, CDR3 protein. A D gene is named only where the DNA matches it firmly. Expanded clones are given a class, and other clones once, few, many or no size at all.

-	TRBJ1-1	TRBV7-2	TRBD1	TGTGCCAGCAGTGCAGGACAGGGAACTGAAGCTTTCTTT	CASSAGQGTEAFF
-	TRBJ1-5	TRBV5-5	TRBD1	TGTGCCAGCAGCTTGGCACCGGGACAGGGACATCAGCCCCAGCATTTT	CASSLAPGQGHQPQHF
once	TRBJ1-3	TRBV6-1	TRBD1	TGTGCCAGCAGTGAGCAACAGGGGCTCTCTGGAAACACCATATATTTT	CASSEQQGLSGNTIYF
-	TRBJ1-5	TRBV28	-	TGTGCCAGCAGTTGGGCACAGCCCCAGCATTTT	CASSWAQPQHF
-	TRBJ2-1	TRBV6-5	-	TGTGCCAGCAGTTACGTCCTCTCAAGCGGCGGTGAGCAGTTCTTC	CASSYVLSSGGEQFF
-	TRBJ2-7	TRBV2	-	TGTGCCATTGGGGAGATTCCCTACGAGCAGTACTTC	CAIGEIPYEQYF
-	TRBJ1-6	TRBV30	-	TGTGCCTGGAGTGTTGCCCGTACAGGCCCATATAATTCACCCCTCCACTTT	CAWSVARTGPYNSPLHF
-	TRBJ1-2	TRBV19	-	TGTGCCAGTAGTACAGGGCTTGGGGGCTACACCTTC	CASSTGLGGYTF
-	TRBJ2-3	TRBV11-1	-	TGTGCCAGCAGCTTAGGTGCCTTAGAGGCCGCAGATACGCAGTATTTT	CASSLGALEAADTQYF
once	TRBJ2-3	TRBV4-2	-	TGTGCCAGCAGCCAGAGGGCGGTAGCGGATACAGATACGCAGTATTTT	CASSQRAVADTDTQYF
-	TRBJ2-3	TRBV7-3	-	TGTGCCAGCAGCTTAGGGGGCAGGCGCACAGATACGCAGTATTTT	CASSLGGRRTDTQYF
-	TRBJ2-1	TRBV7-3	-	TGTGCCAGCAGCCCTCGACTTGCATCTGAGCAGTTCTTC	CASSPRLASEQFF
-	TRBJ2-2	TRBV7-9	TRBD2	TGTGCCAGCAGCCCCCTAGCGGGAGGGCCCGGGGTCACCGGGGAGCTGTTTTTT	CASSPLAGGPGVTGELFF
-	TRBJ1-1	TRBV7-2	-	TGTGCCAGCAGCTTCTTATCCAGGGGCATGAACACTGAAGCTTTCTTT	CASSFLSRGMNTEAFF
-	TRBJ1-2	TRBV10-3	TRBD1	TGTGCCATCAGTCCCGGGACAGGGGGCACCCCTAACTATGGCTACACCTTC	CAISPGTGGTPNYGYTF
-	TRBJ2-1	TRBV5-4	TRBD2	TGTGCCAGCAGCTTGGCGACTAGCTATGAGCAGTTCTTC	CASSLATSYEQFF
-	TRBJ2-7	TRBV7-8	-	TGTGCCAGCAGCTTAGGAGCCCATCACGAGCAGTACTTC	CASSLGAHHEQYF
few	TRBJ2-3	TRBV4-3	TRBD2	TGCGCCAGCAGCCAAGATCTGGCTAGCGGGGGACTTGGAGATACGCAGTATTTT	CASSQDLASGGLGDTQYF
-	TRBJ1-5	TRBV5-1	-	TGCGCCAGCAGCTTGGCCGGGGGGGTGACTCAGCCCCAGCATTTT	CASSLAGGVTQPQHF
-	TRBJ1-2	TRBV30	TRBD1	TGTGCCTGGAGGAGGACCCGACAGGGAGTTCATGGCTATGGCTACACCTTC	CAWRRTRQGVHGYGYTF
-	TRBJ2-3	TRBV7-2	TRBD1	TGTGCCAGCAGCTCGAAAAGCGGGACAGGGGTCACAGATACGCAGTATTTT	CASSSKSGTGVTDTQYF
few	TRBJ1-5	TRBV6-5	-	TGTGCCAGCAGTCTAGGCAGTCATCAGCCCCAGCATTTT	CASSLGSHQPQHF
-	TRBJ2-3	TRBV10-3	TRBD2	TGTGCCATCAGTAAGGGACTAGCGGGGGGGGCAGATACGCAGTATTTT	CAISKGLAGGADTQYF
-	TRBJ1-1	TRBV5-8	-	TGTGCCAGCAGCTTGTGGCAGAACACTGAAGCTTTCTTT	CASSLWQNTEAFF
-	TRBJ1-1	TRBV27	TRBD1	TGTGCCAGCAGTTTAGGGACAGGGGGTCGTGAAGCTTTCTTT	CASSLGTGGREAFF
-	TRBJ2-3	TRBV14	TRBD1	TGTGCCAGCAGCCTTCGCCCGGGACAGGGGTCCACAGATACGCAGTATTTT	CASSLRPGQGSTDTQYF
-	TRBJ2-5	TRBV5-8	TRBD1	TGTGCCAGCAGCTTAAACAGGGGGCAAGAGACCCAGTACTTC	CASSLNRGQETQYF
-	TRBJ1-1	TRBV6-5	-	TGTGCCAGCAGACTCATGCAGGGCTCCACTGAAGCTTTCTTT	CASRLMQGSTEAFF
once	TRBJ2-1	TRBV19	TRBD2	TGTGCCAGTAGTATATTGACTAGCGGGAGAAGGAATGAGCAGTTCTTC	CASSILTSGRRNEQFF
once	TRBJ2-3	TRBV7-2	TRBD1	TGTGCCAGCAGCTTATGGGGCGGGACAGGGGGTACAGATACGCAGTATTTT	CASSLWGGTGGTDTQYF
-	TRBJ2-2	TRBV6-4	-	TGTGCCAGCAGTGATCGGCCTAGCACCGGGGAGCTGTTTTTT	CASSDRPSTGELFF
-	TRBJ2-1	TRBV5-1	TRBD1	TGCGCCAGCAGCTTGAGTCCAGGGGGCCTAAACAATGAGCAGTTCTTC	CASSLSPGGLNNEQFF
-	TRBJ1-3	TRBV2	-	TGTGCCAGCAGTGAGACCCCCCGGGGTTCTGGAAACACCATATATTTT	CASSETPRGSGNTIYF
-	TRBJ2-5	TRBV19	-	TGTGCCAGTAGTGCAAGCCCCGAACCACGGGAGACCCAGTACTTC	CASSASPEPRETQYF
-	TRBJ2-3	TRBV10-1	TRBD2	TGCGCCAGCAGTGAGTCTCCCACGAGGGCGGGAGAGGTAGATACGCAGTATTTT	CASSESPTRAGEVDTQYF
-	TRBJ2-1	TRBV29-1	TRBD2	TGCAGCGGTTCCGGGACTAGCGGGACTACAGTGCAGTTCTTC	CSGSGTSGTTVQFF
-	TRBJ1-2	TRBV27	TRBD1	TGTGCCAGCCTCAGTTACGGGACAGGGGGTTATGGCTACACCTTC	CASLSYGTGGYGYTF
-	TRBJ2-7	TRBV7-2	-	TGTGCCAGCAGCTTGAGTACCTACGAGCAGTACTTC	CASSLSTYEQYF
-	TRBJ2-5	TRBV5-6	TRBD2	TGTGCCAGCAGCTTGGTAGCGGGGGCCGCACAAGAGACCCAGTACTTC	CASSLVAGAAQETQYF
few	TRBJ2-1	TRBV18	TRBD2	TGTGCCAGCTCAGGACTAGCGGGAGTTTTTTACAATGAGCAGTTCTTC	CASSGLAGVFYNEQFF
-	TRBJ1-5	TRBV27	-	TGTGCCAGCAGCCCCATAGGGGGGCCCCAGCATTTT	CASSPIGGPQHF
-	TRBJ2-3	TRBV2	TRBD2	TGTGCCAGCAGAGCTACTAGCGGGAGGGGGACAGATACGCAGTATTTT	CASRATSGRGTDTQYF
-	TRBJ2-7	TRBV4-2	-	TGTGCCAGCAGCCAAGCGGGCCCCCAGGGTCGGGTGAGGGAGCAGTACTTC	CASSQAGPQGRVREQYF
-	TRBJ2-1	TRBV7-2	-	TGTGCCAGCAGCTTAGACCGGGACAACGAGCAGTTCTTC	CASSLDRDNEQFF
-	TRBJ1-2	TRBV7-2	TRBD1	TGTGCCAGCAGCTCTGTTTTGGACAGGTTCCGTGGCTACACCTTC	CASSSVLDRFRGYTF
many	TRBJ1-2	TRBV5-6	TRBD1	TGTGCCAGCAGCCCCGGACAGGGATGGGGCTACACCTTC	CASSPGQGWGYTF
-	TRBJ1-5	TRBV2	-	TGTGCCAGCAGCCTAGACGGGAATCAGCCCCAGCATTTT	CASSLDGNQPQHF
once	TRBJ2-3	TRBV5-3	-	TGTGCCAGAAGCTTAATCCTGGCGGGCCTAGATACGCAGTATTTT	CARSLILAGLDTQYF
once	TRBJ2-6	TRBV18	-	TGTGCCAGCTCACCTGGGGGCGCCGGGGCCAACGTCCTGACTTTC	CASSPGGAGANVLTF
-	TRBJ1-2	TRBV20-1	TRBD1	TGCAGTGCTAGACACCAGGGGGCAACGTTC	CSARHQGATF
-	TRBJ2-7	TRBV27	-	TGTGCCAGCAGGATGCAGGGATGGGTCTACGAGCAGTACTTC	CASRMQGWVYEQYF
-	TRBJ2-3	TRBV5-8	TRBD2	TGTGCCAGCAGCTCCTGGACTAGCGGGAATCCGGATACGCAGTATTTT	CASSSWTSGNPDTQYF
-	TRBJ2-3	TRBV6-1	TRBD2	TGTGCCAGCAGTGAATGGTTAGCGGGGGACCGGGATACGCAGTATTTT	CASSEWLAGDRDTQYF
-	TRBJ1-1	TRBV4-3	-	TGCGCCAGCAGCCAAGAAAGGCAGGTGAACACTGAAGCTTTCTTT	CASSQERQVNTEAFF
-	TRBJ2-7	TRBV30	TRBD2	TGTGCCTGGAGTGTACGAGGGACTAGTCACTACGAGCAGTACTTC	CAWSVRGTSHYEQYF
-	TRBJ2-1	TRBV29-1	-	TGCAGCGTTGACGGTTATGGGCAGAACTCCTACAATGAGCAGTTCTTC	CSVDGYGQNSYNEQFF
-	TRBJ1-2	TRBV7-9	TRBD1	TGTGCCAGCAGCTTAGTCGCACAGGGGGATGGCTACACCTTC	CASSLVAQGDGYTF
-	TRBJ2-6	TRBV19	-	TGTGCCAGTAGATACCAGGGCCCTGGGGCCAACGTCCTGACTTTC	CASRYQGPGANVLTF
once	TRBJ1-6	TRBV11-1	TRBD1	TGTGCCAGCAGCGTGACAGGGGGAAATTCACCCCTCCACTTT	CASSVTGGNSPLHF